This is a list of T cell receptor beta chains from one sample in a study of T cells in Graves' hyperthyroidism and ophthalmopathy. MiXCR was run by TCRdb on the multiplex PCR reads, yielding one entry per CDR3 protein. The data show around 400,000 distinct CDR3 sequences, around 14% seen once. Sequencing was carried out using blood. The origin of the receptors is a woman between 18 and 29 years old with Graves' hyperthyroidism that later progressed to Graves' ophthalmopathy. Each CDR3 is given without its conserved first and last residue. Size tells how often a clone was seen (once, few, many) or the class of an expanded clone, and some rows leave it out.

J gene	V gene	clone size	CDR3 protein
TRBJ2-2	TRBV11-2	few	ASSSLLELGRELF
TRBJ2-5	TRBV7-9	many	ASSNRYQETQY
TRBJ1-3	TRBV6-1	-	ASSVTGWGRSSGNTIY
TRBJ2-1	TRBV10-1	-	ASSDQGWGGEQF
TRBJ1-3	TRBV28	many	ASSWGQRSAIY
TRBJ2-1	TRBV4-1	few	ASSRMGGRANEQF
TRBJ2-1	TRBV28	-	ASSLWASGGRNEQF
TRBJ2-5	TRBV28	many	ASTLDRGAETQY
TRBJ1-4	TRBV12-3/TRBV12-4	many	ASTNNNEKLF
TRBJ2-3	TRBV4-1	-	ASSQVVLAGVDTQY
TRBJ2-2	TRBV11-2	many	ASSLQGLSGELF
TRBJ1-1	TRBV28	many	ASSYPGDRSPPGMNTEAF
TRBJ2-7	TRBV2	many	ASSESSVDYEQY
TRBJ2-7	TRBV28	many	ATGWESSYEQY
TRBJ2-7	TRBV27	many	ASSSRGDSYEQY
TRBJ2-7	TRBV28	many	ASSPRGVWYEQY
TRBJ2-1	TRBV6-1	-	ASSPGTSGIGEQF
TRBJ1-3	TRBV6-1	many	ASRQGISGNTIY
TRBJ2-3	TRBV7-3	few	ASSLRPQRQNTDTQY
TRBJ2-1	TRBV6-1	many	ASRGAGTGVYNEQF
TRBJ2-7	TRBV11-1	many	ASSPAVGGEQY
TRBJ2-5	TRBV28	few	ASSLATVQETQY
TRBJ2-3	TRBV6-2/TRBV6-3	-	ASSYTGLAGAGTDTQY
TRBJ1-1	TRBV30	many	AWSQGEIWGEAF
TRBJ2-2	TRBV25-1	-	ASGSRGTGELF
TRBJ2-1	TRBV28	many	ASRGGLAYYNEQF
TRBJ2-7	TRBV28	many	ASSFRGHYEQY
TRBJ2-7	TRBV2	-	ASNGERPSYGQY
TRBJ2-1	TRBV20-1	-	SARTDSPHNEQF
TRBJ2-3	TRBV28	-	ASSTAGLAGSGTDTQY
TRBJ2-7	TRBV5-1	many	ASSLEYRPYEQY
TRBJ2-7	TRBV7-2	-	ASSPGPGTSGYEQY
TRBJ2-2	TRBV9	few	ASSPLDYFTGELF
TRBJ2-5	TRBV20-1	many	SIWLRTKKETQY
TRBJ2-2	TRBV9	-	ASSALATGELF
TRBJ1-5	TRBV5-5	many	ASSTDGADNQPQH
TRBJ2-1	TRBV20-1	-	SARVAGGPDEQF
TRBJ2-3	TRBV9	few	ASSARTSGHRDTQY
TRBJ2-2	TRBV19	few	ASSFDRVGSGELF
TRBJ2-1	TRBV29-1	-	SVEDTGELSSYNEQF